Listed below are T cell receptor beta chains from one sample, sequenced in a study of OX40 agonist ivuxolimab in advanced cancers. Profiling relied on immunoSEQ multiplex PCR, and the TCRdb table lists in-frame clones only, not all of them. The profile shows over 70,000 clones, 86% of them singletons. The sequenced sample was CD4+ or CD8+ T cells sorted from blood, obtained in a trial of the OX40 agonist ivuxolimab. These receptors came from an adult with an advanced solid tumor such as melanoma, head and neck, liver or kidney cancer. Each CDR3 is given with its conserved first and last residue. A D gene is named only where the DNA matches it firmly. Rows give clone size only sometimes, using once, few, many, or a class for an expanded clone.

D: TRBD2; V: TRBV6-1; length: 15; size: -; J: TRBJ2-1; DNA: TGTGCCAGCAGTGCGGGGACTAGCGGGTTTGATGAGCAGTTCTTC; CDR3: CASSAGTSGFDEQFF
D: TRBD1; V: TRBV11-2; length: 13; size: -; J: TRBJ1-2; DNA: TGTGCCAGCAGCTTAAGACAGGGTGGTGGCTACACCTTC; CDR3: CASSLRQGGGYTF
D: TRBD1; V: TRBV30; length: 13; size: -; J: TRBJ1-2; DNA: TGTGCCTGGAATTTCGGGACAGTATATGGCTACACCTTC; CDR3: CAWNFGTVYGYTF
D: TRBD1; V: TRBV27; length: 13; size: few; J: TRBJ1-5; DNA: TGTGCCAGCAGCCTACAGGGGAGGCAGCCCCAGCATTTT; CDR3: CASSLQGRQPQHF
D: -; V: TRBV19; length: 14; size: -; J: TRBJ1-5; DNA: TGTGCCAGTAGTATGCAGGGGAGCAATCAGCCCCAGCATTTT; CDR3: CASSMQGSNQPQHF
D: -; V: TRBV2; length: 12; size: -; J: TRBJ1-2; DNA: TGTGCCAGCAGTAGTAAGGGTATTGGCTACACCTTC; CDR3: CASSSKGIGYTF
D: -; V: TRBV7-2; length: 11; size: -; J: TRBJ1-2; DNA: TGTGCCAGCAGTCTTAACTATGGCTACACCTTC; CDR3: CASSLNYGYTF
D: -; V: TRBV29-1; length: 11; size: -; J: TRBJ1-1; DNA: TGCAGCGTCACGATCGGGACAGAAGCTTTCTTT; CDR3: CSVTIGTEAFF
D: -; V: TRBV30; length: 14; size: -; J: TRBJ1-6; DNA: TGTGCCTGGGACCCGGGGAGCGGCGATTCACCCCTCCACTTT; CDR3: CAWDPGSGDSPLHF
D: -; V: TRBV27; length: 14; size: -; J: TRBJ2-7; DNA: TGTGCCAGCAGTTCGGGACTCAACTCCTACGAGCAGTACTTC; CDR3: CASSSGLNSYEQYF
D: TRBD1; V: TRBV4-1; length: 15; size: few; J: TRBJ1-4; DNA: TGCGCCAGCAGCCAGTCAGGGACAGGGTATGAAAAACTGTTTTTT; CDR3: CASSQSGTGYEKLFF
D: -; V: TRBV7-8; length: 17; size: -; J: TRBJ2-1; DNA: TGTGCCAGCAGCCCTCCGAGTAGGAGCGGGCCCGACAATGAGCAGTTCTTC; CDR3: CASSPPSRSGPDNEQFF
D: -; V: TRBV6-1; length: 14; size: medium-sized; J: TRBJ1-4; DNA: TGTGCCAGCAAGCTGCTTGCAACTAATGAAAAACTGTTTTTT; CDR3: CASKLLATNEKLFF
D: -; V: TRBV29-1; length: 13; size: -; J: TRBJ2-5; DNA: TGCAGCGGTCTGTTCGGGGGAAGGGAGACCCAGTACTTC; CDR3: CSGLFGGRETQYF
D: TRBD1; V: TRBV7-9; length: 15; size: -; J: TRBJ2-2; DNA: TGTGCCAGCAGCTTCAGACAGGGGTACACCGGGGAGCTGTTTTTT; CDR3: CASSFRQGYTGELFF
D: -; V: TRBV11-3; length: 13; size: -; J: TRBJ2-1; DNA: TGTGCCAGCAGCTTAGCCCGGGGGAATGAGCAGTTCTTC; CDR3: CASSLARGNEQFF
D: -; V: TRBV19; length: 13; size: -; J: TRBJ1-1; DNA: TGTGCCAGCAGGGAAGTTAGGAACACTGAAGCTTTCTTT; CDR3: CASREVRNTEAFF
D: -; V: TRBV7-3; length: 17; size: -; J: TRBJ2-1; DNA: TGTGCCAGCAGCTTATGGGACTTTCGGGGGAGCTACAATGAGCAGTTCTTC; CDR3: CASSLWDFRGSYNEQFF
D: -; V: TRBV10-3; length: 13; size: few; J: TRBJ1-5; DNA: TGTGCCATCAGTGGGGACCCTAATCAGCCCCAGCATTTT; CDR3: CAISGDPNQPQHF
D: -; V: TRBV11-3; length: 15; size: -; J: TRBJ2-2; DNA: TGTGCCTCCTCTCCGGGGGCAGGGAAGGGCGGGGAGCTGTTTTTT; CDR3: CASSPGAGKGGELFF
D: -; V: TRBV14; length: 18; size: -; J: TRBJ2-5; DNA: TGTGCCAGCAGCCAATCTACGGGTACTAGTTGGGTAAAAGAGACCCAGTACTTC; CDR3: CASSQSTGTSWVKETQYF
D: -; V: TRBV29-1; length: 12; size: few; J: TRBJ1-5; DNA: TGCAGCGTTGAAGTCGGGGGTCAGCCCCAGCATTTT; CDR3: CSVEVGGQPQHF
D: TRBD2; V: TRBV30; length: 15; size: -; J: TRBJ2-5; DNA: TGTGCCTGGAGTGAAACGGGGGGGGGCCAAGAGACCCAGTACTTC; CDR3: CAWSETGGGQETQYF
D: -; V: TRBV27; length: 14; size: -; J: TRBJ1-4; DNA: TGTGCCAGCAGTTTACGTGCAACTAATGAAAAACTGTTTTTT; CDR3: CASSLRATNEKLFF
D: TRBD1; V: TRBV5-1; length: 14; size: -; J: TRBJ1-1; DNA: TGCGCCAGCAGCGTGACAGGGGAGAACACTGAAGCTTTCTTT; CDR3: CASSVTGENTEAFF
D: -; V: TRBV5-1; length: 15; size: -; J: TRBJ2-3; DNA: TGCGCCAGCCTCTACCGGGAGCCACAGAGGGATACGCAGTATTTT; CDR3: CASLYREPQRDTQYF
D: -; V: TRBV2; length: 14; size: -; J: TRBJ1-2; DNA: TGTGCCAGCGTTAGGTCAGAGACTAACTATGGCTACACCTTC; CDR3: CASVRSETNYGYTF
D: -; V: TRBV18; length: 12; size: -; J: TRBJ1-1; DNA: TGTGCCAGCTCACCATCGGGGACTGAAGCTTTCTTT; CDR3: CASSPSGTEAFF
D: -; V: TRBV11-3; length: 14; size: -; J: TRBJ2-2; DNA: TGTGCCAGCAGCCCCGGGGGCAGCACCGGGGAGCTGTTTTTT; CDR3: CASSPGGSTGELFF
D: -; V: TRBV7-8; length: 16; size: -; J: TRBJ2-7; DNA: TGTGCCAGCAGCTTAAGGGCGCAGGGGATAGCGGACGAGCAGTACTTC; CDR3: CASSLRAQGIADEQYF